The 3 T cell receptor beta chains presented below share a single source sample, sequenced in a study of blood T cell repertoires in COVID-19. TCRdb's table, derived via immunoSEQ multiplex PCR, lists solely in-frame clones and lacks some. Of fewer than 450,000 clones listed, 70% to 90% are singletons. Specimen: PBMCs or T cells enriched from blood (not recorded which). The origin of the receptors is a woman aged 40 to 49 with acute COVID-19.

The V call is TRBV5-1, the J call TRBJ2-7; D is perhaps TRBD2 (6 bases). V was shortened by 4 bases and J by 1 base, with 12 bases between the two germline ends. Germline V gives CDR1 SGHRS, CDR2 YFSETQ. The CDR3 totals 14 residues. In DNA, the CDR3 is TGCGCCAGCAGCGCGGGACGCAGTTCCTACGAGCAGTACTTC. Translation: CASSAGRSSYEQYF.

The chain carries TRBV3-1 (or the pseudogene TRBV3-2) and TRBJ1-5; D gene ambiguous. Germline values: CDR1 LGHDT, CDR2 YNNKEL (reference sequence). V was clipped by 0 bases and J by 4 bases, with 10 bases between them. This CDR3 comprises 15 residues. As DNA, the CDR3 is TGTGCCAGCAGCCAAGATTTAATGAGAAATCAGCCCCAGCATTTT. It yields the protein CASSQDLMRNQPQHF.

The table lists this clone with a few counts. The J gene is TRBJ1-6, the V gene TRBV6-5; 9 bases are shared with TRBD1. Trimming took 1 base from V and 7 from J; bases not matched to a gene: 2. The germline gives CDR1 MNHEY, CDR2 SVGAGI. The CDR3 has 15 residues. The DNA for the CDR3 is TGTGCCAGCAGTTACTGGACAGGGGTGAATTCACCCCTCCACTTT. This gives the protein CASSYWTGVNSPLHF.